These 22 T cell receptor beta chains share one sample of origin, sequenced in a study of radiation and T cells in renal cell carcinoma. TCRdb's copy holds only in-frame clones and misses some; the assay was immunoSEQ multiplex PCR. The table lists approximately 150,000 clones, 65% to 90% of them singletons. Time point specified: blood 4 weeks post-SBRT, at nephrectomy. Treatment described: 15 Gy SBRT to primary tumor, nephrectomy 4 weeks later. This sample comprised blood, obtained from a patient whose treatment included radiotherapy and nephrectomy. Receptors originate from a woman in her forties or fifties with renal cell carcinoma.

The chain combines TRBV2 with TRBJ1-4; D not resolved. Germline V gene lookup returns CDR1 SNHLY and CDR2 FYNNEI. The CDR3 has 14 residues. Trimming removed 1 base from V and 8 bases from J, with 11 bases in between. This CDR3 reads CASSEETVSEKLFF. In DNA form, the CDR3 reads TGTGCCAGCAGTGAAGAAACTGTTTCGGAAAAACTGTTTTTT.

Written as DNA, the CDR3 is TGCGCCAGCAGTACGGGACAGTTCTACGAGCAGTACTTC. Translated: CASSTGQFYEQYF. The V gene is TRBV5-1, the J gene TRBJ2-7, with 7 bases identical to TRBD1. CDR3 size: 13 residues. Germline CDR1 and CDR2: SGHRS and YFSETQ. V lost 5 bases to trimming and J lost 3 bases; unmatched junction nucleotides: 5. The complete variable domain, with remaining parts taken from reference TRBV5-1 and TRBJ2-7, reads KAGVTQTPRYLIKTRGQQVTLSCSPISGHRSVSWYQQTPGQGLQFLFEYFSETQRNKGNFPGRFSGRQFSNSRSEMNVSTLELGDSALYLCASSTGQFYEQYFGPGTRLTVT.

CDR3 nucleotides: TGTGCCAGCAGCTTTGGGGGAGGCACTGAAGCTTTCTTT. This gives the protein CASSFGGGTEAFF. The chain uses TRBV11-2 and TRBJ1-1, with TRBD1 as a possible D gene (5 bases). Germline V gives CDR1 SGHAT, CDR2 FQNNGV. The CDR3 contains 13 residues. Between the trimmed V and J ends, which lost 3 bases and 4 bases, there was a span of 9 bases.

This CDR3 is CASSPIYGQGPGNTIYF. As DNA, the CDR3 is TGCGCCAGCAGCCCCATTTACGGCCAGGGCCCGGGAAACACCATATATTTT. The V call is TRBV4-1, the J call TRBJ1-3, with D possibly TRBD1 on 5 matching bases. The CDR3 runs 17 residues. CDR1 is MGHRA and CDR2 is YSYEKL in the germline V gene. V lost 4 bases, J lost 4 bases, and 20 bases lay in between.

The chain uses TRBV2 and TRBJ1-2, with D perhaps matching TRBD1 (6 bases). There are 13 residues in the CDR3. CDR1 is SNHLY and CDR2 is FYNNEI in the germline V gene. With 11 bases removed from V and 5 bases from J, the gap between germline ends came to 18 bases. CDR3 sequence: CAARQGMDYGYTF. The CDR3 DNA reads TGTGCCGCTAGGCAGGGGATGGATTATGGCTACACCTTC. Full variable domain (rest looked up from reference TRBV2 and TRBJ1-2): EPEVTQTPSHQVTQMGQEVILRCVPISNHLYFYWYRQILGQKVEFLVSFYNNEISEKSEIFDDQFSVERPDGSNFTLKIRSTKLEDSAMYFCAARQGMDYGYTFGSGTRLTVV.

This chain joins TRBV5-1 and TRBJ1-3, with D maybe TRBD1 (5 bases). Between the trimmed V and J ends, which lost 4 bases and 4 bases, there was a span of 15 bases. The CDR3 consists of 15 residues. The V gene's germline CDR1 is SGHRS and CDR2 YFSETQ. Here the CDR3 reads CASSPGTSRGNTIYF. CDR3 nucleotide sequence: TGCGCCAGCAGCCCCGGGACCTCCCGAGGAAACACCATATATTTT.

The CDR3 DNA sequence: TGTGCCAGCTGTCCGGGGCGAAACACTGAAGCTTTCTTT. Translating gives CASCPGRNTEAFF. The rearrangement links TRBV18 to TRBJ1-1; TRBD1 is a possible D gene (5 bases). Trimming cost V 7 bases and J 2 bases, with 11 bases left between them. This CDR3 is built from 13 residues. Germline lookup yields CDR1 KGHSH and CDR2 LQKENI. Drawing the rest from reference TRBV18 and TRBJ1-1, the complete variable domain is NAGVMQNPRHLVRRRGQEARLRCSPMKGHSHVYWYRQLPEEGLKFMVYLQKENIIDESGMPKERFSAEFPKEGPSILRIQQVVRGDSAAYFCASCPGRNTEAFFGQGTRLTVV.

The J gene is TRBJ2-1, the V gene TRBV9; D may be TRBD1 or TRBD2 (5 bases each). V was pared by 4 bases and J by 9 bases, with 20 bases between. The germline V gene has CDR1 SGDLS and CDR2 YYNGEE. CDR3 length equals 15 residues. The CDR3 nucleotides are TGTGCCAGCAGCAAACCCGGGACCGCCAGTGGTGAGCAGTTCTTC. Amino acid sequence: CASSKPGTASGEQFF.

The chain has TRBV28 and TRBJ1-2; D remains ambiguous. CDR1 and CDR2 (germline): MDHEN, SYDVKM. V dropped 6 bases and J dropped 4 bases, with 12 bases sitting between them. This CDR3 contains 13 residues. CDR3: CASSLSGPYGYTF. The CDR3 DNA reads as TGTGCCAGCAGCCTAAGTGGGCCCTATGGCTACACCTTC.

The rearrangement joins TRBV6-1 to TRBJ1-1; D possibly corresponds to TRBD1 (5 bases). Germline V CDR1 and CDR2: MNHNS, SASEGT. Deletions cut 6 bases from V and 0 bases from J, with 14 bases between. There are 15 residues in the CDR3. The CDR3 here is CASRTAKPMNTEAFF. DNA for the CDR3: TGTGCCAGCAGGACAGCTAAGCCCATGAACACTGAAGCTTTCTTT.

The chain couples TRBV7-2 to TRBJ1-6; D uncertain. Trimming removed 4 bases from V and 10 bases from J, with 17 bases in between. CDR1 is SGHTA and CDR2 is FQGNSA in the germline V gene. This CDR3 has 15 residues. The CDR3 loop reads CASSSMSGSGSPLHF. CDR3 nucleotide sequence: TGTGCCAGCAGCTCCATGTCGGGGTCAGGATCACCCCTCCACTTT.

This rearrangement joins TRBV19 to TRBJ2-7; D is unresolved. Germline V CDR1 and CDR2: LNHDA, SQIVND (reference sequence). The germline V and J ends were trimmed by 3 bases and 2 bases, with 5 bases remaining between them. This CDR3 spans 12 amino acids. The CDR3 here is CASSIPPYEQYF. The CDR3 DNA sequence: TGTGCCAGTAGTATCCCCCCCTACGAGCAGTACTTC. The full variable domain, its missing parts supplied by reference TRBV19 and TRBJ2-7, is DGGITQSPKYLFRKEGQNVTLSCEQNLNHDAMYWYRQDPGQGLRLIYYSQIVNDFQKGDIAEGYSVSREKKESFPLTVTSAQKNPTAFYLCASSIPPYEQYFGPGTRLTVT.

The J gene is TRBJ2-5, the V gene TRBV9; 12 nucleotides match TRBD2. V dropped 2 bases and J dropped 5; count of bases not matched to a gene: 7. Germline CDR1 reads SGDLS; CDR2 reads YYNGEE. The length of the CDR3 is 16 residues. The CDR3 loop is CASSVSSGGAWETQYF. CDR3 coding DNA: TGTGCCAGCAGCGTTTCTAGCGGGGGGGCCTGGGAGACCCAGTACTTC.

The chain joins TRBV30 to TRBJ2-1; the match to TRBD1 covers 7 bases. Trimming cost V 3 bases and J 8 bases; bases outside gene matches: 16. This CDR3 is 16 amino acids long. Germline V gene data show CDR1 as GTSNPN and CDR2 as SVGIG (reference sequence). The CDR3 nucleotides read TGTGCCTGGAGGCCTACCCGAGGGGGCGCGAAGGATGAGCAGTTCTTC. This encodes CAWRPTRGGAKDEQFF.

This clone was detected once. The V gene is TRBV30, the J gene TRBJ1-3; D might be TRBD1 (5 bases). The germline gives CDR1 GTSNPN, CDR2 SVGIG (reference sequence). Trimming removed 5 bases at V and 1 base at J, with 6 bases between. This CDR3 spans 12 amino acids. CDR3 coding DNA: TGTGCCTGGGGGGGGTCTGGAAACACCATATATTTT. Encoded protein: CAWGGSGNTIYF.

This clone came up a few times. V and J are TRBV7-9 and TRBJ2-7; 7 nucleotides line up with TRBD1. Germline CDR1 SEHNR, CDR2 FQNEAQ (reference sequence). V shed 6 bases, J shed 3 bases, and the junction held 8 bases outside the gene matches. This CDR3 is built from 14 residues. CDR3 sequence (DNA): TGTGCCAGCAGACCTACACAGGGGAACTACGAGCAGTACTTC. Translating gives CASRPTQGNYEQYF.

The genes are TRBV4-1 and TRBJ2-1; 8 bases fit TRBD2. V shed 1 base and J 4 bases; nucleotides not matched to a gene: 6. The CDR3 loop spans 16 amino acids. The germline CDR1 and CDR2 sequences are MGHRA and YSYEKL. In DNA, the CDR3 is TGCGCCAGCAGCCAAGTGGGCGGGAGGCGGTACAATGAGCAGTTCTTC. Residues: CASSQVGGRRYNEQFF.

The chain links TRBV4-1 to TRBJ1-5, with D hard to call. V lost 1 base to trimming and J lost 7 bases, with 5 bases between them. This CDR3 region has 12 residues. CDR1 and CDR2 (germline): MGHRA, YSYEKL. The CDR3 nucleotides read TGCGCCAGCAGCCAAGTGGGGCAGCCCCAGCATTTT. The encoded protein is CASSQVGQPQHF.

The V call is TRBV10-2, the J call TRBJ2-7, with D unresolved. Germline-derived CDR1 and CDR2 are WSHSY and SAAADI. The CDR3 has 13 amino acids. The V end lost 2 bases, the J end lost 3 bases, and 8 bases lay between the germline ends. DNA of the CDR3: TGCGCCAGCAGTGAGCTTGGGCTCTACGAGCAGTACTTC. Its protein product is CASSELGLYEQYF.

The V and J genes are TRBV2 and TRBJ1-2, with 8 nucleotides matching TRBD1. The V segment lost 6 bases and the J segment 1 base; nucleotides outside the gene matches: 13. Germline CDR1 is SNHLY and CDR2 is FYNNEI. The CDR3 sequence is 17 residues long. For the CDR3, the DNA is TGTGCCAGCAGCGGAGGGACAGGTCGCCACCTTAACTATGGCTACACCTTC. It yields the protein CASSGGTGRHLNYGYTF.

This clone was counted once. V gene TRBV15 combines with J gene TRBJ2-5, with D possibly TRBD2 on 5 matching bases. The CDR3 is 14 amino acids. With 6 bases removed from V and 5 bases from J, the gap between germline ends came to 16 bases. The V gene's germline CDR1 is LNHNV and CDR2 YYDKDF (reference sequence). This CDR3 reads CATRRARGQETQYF. The CDR3 DNA sequence: TGTGCCACCAGGAGGGCTCGCGGGCAGGAGACCCAGTACTTC.

The V gene is TRBV10-3, the J gene TRBJ1-3, with 9 positions matching TRBD1. CDR3 size: 16 residues. The V segment lost 2 bases and the J segment 4 bases; nucleotides outside the gene matches: 6. Per the germline V gene, CDR1 is ENHRY and CDR2 is SYGVKD. The CDR3 region has the DNA TGTGCCATCAGTGAGGGACAGGGGACCGGAGGAAACACCATATATTTT. This encodes CAISEGQGTGGNTIYF.